This entry lists 27 T cell receptor beta chains sequenced from one sample in a study of regulatory T cells in long-lasting Graves disease. According to the study, TCR beta libraries were built with iRepertoire HTBI primers and CDR3-region Arm-PCR. TCRdb reanalysed the multiplex PCR reads using MiXCR and keeps one entry per CDR3 protein. The sample has fewer than 550,000 distinct CDR3 sequences; about a fifth are singletons. As to time point: persistent/refractory GD, antithyroid drugs over 5 years with positive TRAb. With RNA extracted from PBMCs as input, the TCR library was made. The sequencing here drew on peripheral blood mononuclear cells (PBMCs), taken when the disease was refractory, from a patient treated with antithyroid drugs. Receptors originate from a female donor with Graves disease.

The chain uses TRBV28 and TRBJ2-1; TRBD2 aligns across 10 bases. Losses at the gene ends were 4 bases for V and 8 bases for J; bases not matched to a gene: 8. CDR1 and CDR2 (germline): MDHEN, SYDVKM. The length of the CDR3 is 15 residues. The CDR3 loop is CASSSRLAGDYEQFF. In DNA, the CDR3 is TGTGCCAGCAGTTCCCGGCTAGCGGGAGACTATGAGCAGTTCTTC.

In its sample, this clonotype was seen a few times. The chain carries TRBV29-1 and TRBJ1-4; TRBD1 aligns across 10 bases. J gave up 7 bases and V 5 bases, and 7 bases lay outside the gene matches. Germline V CDR1 and CDR2: SQVTM, ANQGSEA. The CDR3 has 14 amino acids. CDR3 residues: CSVRGRDRGEKLFF. CDR3 DNA: TGCAGCGTTCGCGGGCGGGACAGGGGTGAAAAACTGTTTTTT.

The chain couples TRBV6-2 or TRBV6-3 to TRBJ2-2, with 8 bases that match TRBD1. The CDR3 extends over 16 amino acids. Looked up from germline, CDR1 is MNHEY and CDR2 is SVGEGT. V trimming: 2 bases; J trimming: 7 bases; junction bases outside the gene matches: 9. The CDR3 DNA reads as TGTGCCAGCAGTTACCCCCTCACAGGGGGTGTCGGGGAGCTGTTTTTT. Translation gives CASSYPLTGGVGELFF.

The chain is built from TRBV6-1 and TRBJ1-3, with a possible D match to TRBD1 (6 bases). The V end lost 6 bases, the J end lost 0 bases, and 15 bases lay between the germline ends. The CDR3 totals 16 residues. CDR1 is MNHNS, CDR2 SASEGT, per germline. CDR3 protein: CASSWQGPSSGNTIYF. DNA for the CDR3: TGTGCCAGCAGCTGGCAGGGGCCTTCCTCTGGAAACACCATATATTTT.

In its sample, this clonotype was seen a few times. The CDR3 region is CASSQSLESDEQYF. For the CDR3, the DNA is TGCGCCAGCAGCCAAAGCCTGGAGAGTGACGAGCAGTACTTC. The chain employs TRBV4-3 and TRBJ2-7; D is unclear. The germline V gene encodes CDR1 LGHNA and CDR2 YSLEER. Between the trimmed V and J ends, which lost 2 bases and 5 bases, there was a span of 13 bases. The CDR3 runs 14 residues.

This clonotype was recorded a few times. The V gene is TRBV7-9, the J gene TRBJ2-4; 8 positions match TRBD2. This CDR3 has 17 amino acids. The J segment lost 5 bases and the V segment lost 7 bases, leaving 16 bases of the junction unmatched. Germline V lookup: CDR1 SEHNR, CDR2 FQNEAQ (reference sequence). The CDR3 bases are TGTGCCAGCACCCCCGGCACGGGGGGGGGAAGGGAAAACATTCAGTACTTC. Its protein is CASTPGTGGGRENIQYF.

This chain links TRBV20-1 with TRBJ1-1; D perhaps matches TRBD1 (6 bases). Trimming took off 0 bases at V and 9 bases at J, with 17 bases between the two ends. The CDR3 is made up of 14 amino acids. CDR1 and CDR2 (germline): DFQATT, SNEGSKA (reference sequence). CDR3 in DNA: TGCAGTGCTAGAGATAATTTTAAGACAGGAAAAGCTTTCTTT. Translation gives CSARDNFKTGKAFF.

This clonotype came up a few times. This chain connects TRBV6-2 or TRBV6-3 to TRBJ2-1; the D gene is possibly TRBD1 (6 bases). Trimming removed 3 bases at V and 2 bases at J, with 11 bases between. Germline V CDR1 and CDR2: MNHEY, SVGEGT. The CDR3 covers 15 residues. The CDR3 DNA sequence: TGTGCCAGCAGTTATGGGGGCCGTACCTACAATGAGCAGTTCTTC. It encodes CASSYGGRTYNEQFF.

This clonotype has ten or more counts. The chain recombines TRBV2 with TRBJ2-5; D may be TRBD1 (6 bases). In germline, CDR1 is SNHLY, CDR2 FYNNEI. The CDR3 runs to 13 residues. Trimming removed 6 bases at V and 2 bases at J, with 10 bases between. This chain's CDR3 is CASRQGRQETQYF. The CDR3 nucleotides read TGTGCCAGCAGACAGGGAAGGCAAGAGACCCAGTACTTC. Together with reference TRBV2 and TRBJ2-5, the CDR3 gives the full variable domain: EPEVTQTPSHQVTQMGQEVILRCVPISNHLYFYWYRQILGQKVEFLVSFYNNEISEKSEIFDDQFSVERPDGSNFTLKIRSTKLEDSAMYFCASRQGRQETQYFGPGTRLLVL.

This clonotype was detected ten times or more. The rearrangement uses TRBV6-1 and TRBJ2-5; weak D call: TRBD2 (6 bases). CDR1 and CDR2 (germline): MNHNS, SASEGT. Trimming took off 0 bases at V and 9 bases at J, with 8 bases between the two ends. This CDR3 is 12 amino acids long. For the CDR3, the DNA is TGTGCCAGCAGTGAAGCGCGGGAAGCCCAGTACTTC. Translation: CASSEAREAQYF.

This clonotype was picked up many times. V gene TRBV4-1 combines with J gene TRBJ1-4; tentatively, D is TRBD1 (5 bases). The CDR3 contains 14 residues. CDR1 MGHRA and CDR2 YSYEKL come from the germline V gene. V shed 0 bases and J shed 9 bases, with 11 bases lying between them. The CDR3 DNA reads as TGCGCCAGCAGCCAAGACGGAGGGACCCAAAAACTGTTTTTT. Translation: CASSQDGGTQKLFF.

This clonotype has a handful of counts. The chain couples TRBV4-1 to TRBJ1-2; D not certain. CDR1 MGHRA and CDR2 YSYEKL come from the germline V gene. Trimming cost V 0 bases and J 3 bases, with 17 bases left between them. The CDR3 has 17 residues. The CDR3 DNA reads TGCGCCAGCAGCCAAGATACAAGTCTTCTCAACTACTATGGCTACACCTTC. Amino acid sequence: CASSQDTSLLNYYGYTF.

This clonotype was observed a handful of times. A junction boundary mismatches the germline segment, possibly from a read error. The chain couples TRBV28 to TRBJ1-1; D gene ambiguous. The CDR3 is 13 residues long. CDR1 MDHEN and CDR2 SYDVKM come from the germline V gene. CDR3 protein: CVSIVRQNTEAFF. The CDR3 DNA reads as TGTGTCAGCATCGTCAGACAGAACACTGAAGCTTTCTTT.

The chain employs TRBV27 and TRBJ2-1; 7 bases map to TRBD2. Germline V CDR1 and CDR2: MNHEY, SMNVEV (reference sequence). This CDR3 is built from 16 residues. The J segment lost 0 bases and the V segment lost 0 bases, leaving 2 bases of the junction unmatched. The CDR3 sequence is CASSLSVAGSYNEQFF. The CDR3 region has the DNA TGTGCCAGCAGTTTATCTGTAGCGGGCTCCTACAATGAGCAGTTCTTC.

V is TRBV19 and J is TRBJ1-2; D not resolved. V was cut by 4 bases and J by 6 bases, with 12 bases left in between. The CDR3 extends over 13 amino acids. The germline V gene has CDR1 LNHDA and CDR2 SQIVND (reference sequence). CDR3 nucleotides: TGTGCCAGTAGTACATCTTTTCTGGATGGCTACACCTTC. Its protein is CASSTSFLDGYTF.

This chain joins TRBV28 and TRBJ2-2; a possible D gene is TRBD2 (5 bases). The V end lost 5 bases, the J end lost 2 bases, and 12 bases lay between the germline ends. Germline V gives CDR1 MDHEN, CDR2 SYDVKM. The CDR3 contains 15 residues. This CDR3 reads CASSLWTPNTGELFF. DNA for the CDR3: TGTGCCAGCAGTCTCTGGACTCCTAACACCGGGGAGCTGTTTTTT.

This clonotype was counted ten times or more. The rearrangement uses TRBV20-1 and TRBJ1-2; possible D gene TRBD1, 5 bases. CDR1 is DFQATT and CDR2 is SNEGSKA in the germline V gene (reference sequence). The CDR3 contains 12 residues. V dropped 1 base and J dropped 8 bases, with 11 bases sitting between them. The chain's CDR3 is CSARVLRGGYTF. Here the CDR3 DNA reads TGCAGTGCTAGAGTTCTTCGGGGGGGCTACACCTTC.

This clonotype occurred many times. The chain joins TRBV24-1 to TRBJ1-5; 7 nucleotides agree with TRBD1. The CDR3 contains 14 residues. J gave up 6 bases and V 5 bases, and 6 bases lay outside the gene matches. The germline V gene has CDR1 KGHDR and CDR2 SFDVKD. CDR3 nucleotides: TGTGCCACCAGTGCTACAGGGGCTGGTCAGCCCCAGCATTTT. Its translation: CATSATGAGQPQHF.

The sample holds many counts of this clonotype. This chain connects TRBV12-3 or TRBV12-4 to TRBJ1-5; maybe TRBD1 (5 bases). The CDR3 has 15 amino acids. Trimming stripped 7 bases from V and 5 bases from J, with 18 bases between. DNA of the CDR3: TGTGCCAGCACTCCGGGACTCCAACCCCATCAGCCCCAGCATTTT. Translation gives CASTPGLQPHQPQHF.

The chain employs TRBV3-1 and TRBJ2-7; 7 bases are shared with TRBD1. The CDR3 totals 15 residues. In germline, CDR1 is LGHDT, CDR2 YNNKEL (reference sequence). Trimming took 2 bases from V and 3 from J; bases not matched to a gene: 7. The CDR3 loop is CASSQYKGGFYEQYF. In DNA, the CDR3 is TGTGCCAGCAGCCAATACAAAGGGGGCTTCTACGAGCAGTACTTC.

Worth noting for this clonotype: This clone may be a read error of a much larger clone one base away. The rearrangement uses TRBV27 and TRBJ1-1; D is ambiguous. This CDR3 contains 14 residues. Trimming removed 6 bases at V and 5 bases at J, with 16 bases between. The germline V gene encodes CDR1 MNHEY and CDR2 SMNVEV (reference sequence). The CDR3 spells CASSSFSFATEAFF. CDR3 DNA sequence: TGTGCCAGCAGCTCCTTTAGCTTTGCTACTGAAGCTTTCTTT.

This clonotype occurred many times. This chain joins TRBV11-3 and TRBJ2-7; maybe TRBD2 (5 bases). V lost 2 bases to trimming and J lost 5 bases, with 16 bases between them. The CDR3 length is 15 residues. Germline V CDR1 and CDR2: SGHNT, YENEEA. The CDR3 DNA reads TGTGCCAGCAGCTTACAAGCGGCCCAAGGGCACGAGCAGTACTTC. Protein: CASSLQAAQGHEQYF.

CDR3 DNA: TGTGCCAGCAGTGACTTAACAGACGGTGTTCAAGAGACCCAGTACTTC. As protein: CASSDLTDGVQETQYF. The chain employs TRBV25-1 and TRBJ2-5, with no clear D. The germline gives CDR1 MGHDK, CDR2 SYGVNS. This CDR3 contains 16 residues. V gave up 3 bases and J gave up 2 bases, with 16 bases separating them.

This clonotype was observed many times. The chain couples TRBV2 to TRBJ2-5; D call uncertain. Germline lookup yields CDR1 SNHLY and CDR2 FYNNEI. CDR3 length: 12 residues. The ends were cut back, 6 bases at V and 4 bases at J, with 9 bases in the middle. CDR3 amino acids: CASSPVGETQYF. The CDR3 region has the DNA TGTGCCAGCAGCCCTGTCGGAGAGACCCAGTACTTC.

The genes are TRBV29-1 and TRBJ2-6; the D gene is possibly TRBD1 (7 bases). The V and J ends lost 6 bases and 0 bases respectively, with 12 bases between them. The CDR3 extends over 15 amino acids. Germline CDR1 reads SQVTM; CDR2 reads ANQGSEA. The CDR3: CSVRDSYSGANVLTF. CDR3 nucleotide sequence: TGCAGCGTGCGGGACAGTTACTCTGGGGCCAACGTCCTGACTTTC.

Notes on this clonotype: This may arise from a read error, as a much more abundant clone is one base away. No conserved phenylalanine or tryptophan is present at the end of the CDR3, so a read error is the likely explanation. The V call is TRBV28, the J call TRBJ2-7; a weak D match, TRBD2 (7 bases). The germline CDR1 and CDR2 sequences are MDHEN and SYDVKM. The CDR3 totals 12 residues. The CDR3 reads CGIRGGGDEQYS. CDR3 nucleotide sequence: TGTGGGATTAGGGGGGGAGGAGACGAGCAGTACTCC.

DNA of the CDR3: TGCGCCAGCAGCTTGGGACTAGCGTACACCGGGGAGCTGTTTTTT. Protein product: CASSLGLAYTGELFF. The chain is built from TRBV5-1 and TRBJ2-2; 8 bases align to TRBD2. Germline loops: CDR1 SGHRS, CDR2 YFSETQ. This CDR3 comprises 15 residues. The ends lost 0 bases at V and 3 bases at J; junction bases unmatched: 1.